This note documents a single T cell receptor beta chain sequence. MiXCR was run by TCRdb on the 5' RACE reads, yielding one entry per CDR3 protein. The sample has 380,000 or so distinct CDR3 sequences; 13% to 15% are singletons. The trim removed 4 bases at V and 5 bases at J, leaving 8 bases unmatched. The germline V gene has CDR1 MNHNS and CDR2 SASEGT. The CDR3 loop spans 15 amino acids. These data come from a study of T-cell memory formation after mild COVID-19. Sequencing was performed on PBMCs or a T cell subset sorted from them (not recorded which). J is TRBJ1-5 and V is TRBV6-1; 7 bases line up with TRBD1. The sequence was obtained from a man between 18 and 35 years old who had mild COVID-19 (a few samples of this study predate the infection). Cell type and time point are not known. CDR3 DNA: TGTGCCAGCAGTGGATTGACAGGGTTGGATCAGCCCCAGCATTTT. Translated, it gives CASSGLTGLDQPQHF.